The present TCR beta chain was sequenced within a study of sequential checkpoint blockade in melanoma (dated by TCRdb to the late 2010s). In terms of the full investigation: Patients were assigned by 1:1 randomization to either first-line nivolumab followed by ipilimumab (arm A) or ipilimumab followed by nivolumab (arm B). Both trial sequences were followed by maintenance nivolumab.

The immunoSEQ Assay was used to immunosequence TCRbeta CDR3 regions from genomic DNA. Before high-throughput sequencing, genomic DNA was amplified using bias-controlled multiplex PCR. The source study handled its data this way. To quantify the absolute abundance of each unique TCRbeta CDR3 region, the sequences were collapsed and filtered. Clonality was defined as 1 minus Pielou's evenness and was calculated using productive rearrangements only. A previously published method was used to identify clones whose frequencies were significantly greater in on-treatment samples than in baseline samples. TCRdb carries this immuneACCESS record with in-frame sequences only. Its versions omit some clonotypes, under half of them owing to an unresolved V gene in the studies checked, with the rest unexplained. D and trimming come from the DNA, and the V and J calls and clone size come from that table. The sample table contains some 7,200 clones; only one count was recorded for around three quarters of them. The top ten constitute about 8% of the sample.

According to the germline V gene, CDR1 reads MGHRA and CDR2 reads YSYEKL. V ends up 4 bases short and J 0 bases short, with an unmatched junction base count of 4. The CDR3 covers 16 residues, taking in both the cysteine and the phenylalanine. Only the CDR3 part of the read is kept: 48 bases, read in frame from the first base. The paper as a whole reports these results and caveats: Larger, independent patient cohorts are needed to validate the response-prediction model that combines TCR metrics and mutation burden.

The sample's treatment or condition label, in plain terms: randomized to nivolumab then ipilimumab (arm A) or the reverse (arm B). No trial patient had received prior DNA-damaging chemotherapy. Thawed PBMCs were sorted on a FACS Aria II flow cytometer to isolate live CD3+CD8+ cells negative for CD19 and CD56. CheckMate 064, a randomized, open-label phase II trial of sequential checkpoint blockade, was the source of the samples, all of which came from patients with melanoma. Peripheral blood mononuclear cells were collected by leukapheresis, purified using Ficoll-Paque, and frozen in human serum containing about 10% DMSO. Immediately after sorting, the purity of sorted blood CD3+CD8+ cells was verified to be >95%, after which DNA was extracted. As regards this clone: Its antigen is unknown. Base qualities are not at hand, and no much larger clone is one base apart.

The clonotype was recovered from a human donor with melanoma. The chain was built from TRBV4-1 and TRBJ2-1; TRBD2 lines up with 9 middle nucleotides. The material sequenced was CD8+ T cells sorted from blood (inferred from file names), taken from a patient given nivolumab and ipilimumab in sequence. The CDR3 amino acid sequence is: CASSPIAGVSYNEQFF. The DNA is as follows: TGCGCCAGCAGCCCAATAGCGGGAGTCTCCTACAATGAGCAGTTCTTC.